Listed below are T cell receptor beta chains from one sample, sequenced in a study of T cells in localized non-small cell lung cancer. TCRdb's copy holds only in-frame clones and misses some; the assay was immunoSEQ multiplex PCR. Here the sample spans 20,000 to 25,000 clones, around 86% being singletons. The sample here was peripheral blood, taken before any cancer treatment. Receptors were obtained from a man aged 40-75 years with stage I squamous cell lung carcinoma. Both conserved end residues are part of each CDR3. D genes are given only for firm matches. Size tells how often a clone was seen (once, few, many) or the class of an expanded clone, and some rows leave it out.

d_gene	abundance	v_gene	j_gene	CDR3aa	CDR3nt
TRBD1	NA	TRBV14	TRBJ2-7	CASSSQGIGEQYF	TGTGCCAGCAGCTCACAGGGGATCGGCGAGCAGTACTTC
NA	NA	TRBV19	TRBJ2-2	CASSTTGWVYTGELFF	TGTGCCAGTAGTACGACCGGATGGGTGTACACCGGGGAGCTGTTTTTT
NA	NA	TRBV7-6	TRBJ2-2	CASSPAGRRGELFF	TGTGCCAGCAGCCCGGCAGGGAGAAGAGGGGAGCTGTTTTTT
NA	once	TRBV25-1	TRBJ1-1	CASTFHGSPGAFF	TGTGCCAGCACTTTCCACGGGTCTCCGGGCGCTTTCTTT
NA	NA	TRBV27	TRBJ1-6	CASSSRQSNSPLHF	TGTGCCAGCAGTTCCCGACAGTCCAATTCACCCCTCCACTTT
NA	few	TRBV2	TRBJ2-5	CASSVGRQETQYF	TGTGCCAGCAGTGTAGGCCGGCAAGAGACCCAGTACTTC
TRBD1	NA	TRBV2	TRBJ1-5	CASGQQGAGNQPQHF	TGTGCCAGCGGTCAACAGGGGGCCGGCAATCAGCCCCAGCATTTT
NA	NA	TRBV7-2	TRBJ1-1	CASSYTDGTEAFF	TGTGCCAGCAGCTACACGGACGGAACTGAAGCTTTCTTT
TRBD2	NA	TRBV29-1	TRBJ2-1	CSATGTSGGRSYNEQFF	TGCAGCGCAACCGGGACTAGCGGGGGCCGCTCCTACAATGAGCAGTTCTTC
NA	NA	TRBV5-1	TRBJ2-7	CASSLRGSLGEQYF	TGCGCCAGCAGCTTGCGGGGAAGTTTAGGCGAGCAGTACTTC
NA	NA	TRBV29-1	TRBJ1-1	CSVRTVNTEAFF	TGCAGCGTACGGACGGTGAACACTGAAGCTTTCTTT
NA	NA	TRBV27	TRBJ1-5	CASSPDSGNQPQHF	TGTGCCAGCAGTCCGGACAGTGGGAATCAGCCCCAGCATTTT
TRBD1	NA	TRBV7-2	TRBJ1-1	CASIPKQGATEAFF	TGTGCCAGCATCCCCAAACAGGGGGCAACTGAAGCTTTCTTT
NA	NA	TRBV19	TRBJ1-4	CASSLSHEKLFF	TGTGCCAGTAGTCTCAGTCATGAAAAACTGTTTTTT
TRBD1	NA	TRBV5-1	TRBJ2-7	CASSFHYLRTGEHEQYF	TGCGCCAGCAGCTTTCACTACTTAAGGACAGGGGAGCACGAGCAGTACTTC
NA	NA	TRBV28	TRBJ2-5	CASSFDGKGETQYF	TGTGCCAGCAGTTTTGATGGCAAGGGGGAGACCCAGTACTTC
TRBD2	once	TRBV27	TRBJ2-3	CASSSIGGGADTQYF	TGTGCCAGCAGTTCAATAGGCGGGGGGGCTGATACGCAGTATTTT
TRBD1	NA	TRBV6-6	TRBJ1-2	CASTRQGASMNYGYTF	TGTGCCAGCACCAGACAGGGGGCGTCAATGAACTATGGCTACACCTTC
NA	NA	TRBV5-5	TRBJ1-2	CASSFEGWNYGYTF	TGTGCCAGCAGCTTTGAGGGGTGGAACTATGGCTACACCTTC
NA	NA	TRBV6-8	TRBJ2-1	CASSRGDEQFF	TGTGCCAGCAGTAGGGGCGATGAGCAGTTCTTC
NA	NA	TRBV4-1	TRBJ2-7	CASSPRGGSYEQYF	TGCGCCAGCAGCCCGAGGGGCGGTTCCTACGAGCAGTACTTC
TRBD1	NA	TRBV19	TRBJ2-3	CASSLGQGSDTQYF	TGTGCCAGTAGTTTGGGACAGGGGTCAGATACGCAGTATTTT
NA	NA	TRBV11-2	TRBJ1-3	CASTPDNSGNTIYF	TGTGCCAGCACCCCGGACAACTCTGGAAACACCATATATTTT